Below, 19 T cell receptor beta chains from the same sample are listed, as sequenced in a study of regulatory T cells in long-lasting Graves disease. Described time point: newly diagnosed GD, antithyroid drugs for less than 3 months. PBMC-extracted RNA yielded the TCR library. Combining iRepertoire HTBI primers with Arm-PCR of CDR3 regions, the authors built TCR beta libraries. TCRdb used MiXCR to reprocess the multiplex PCR reads, holding one entry per CDR3 protein. The sample lists about 540,000 distinct CDR3 sequences, approximately 13% seen once, with more than 8.5% in the top ten. Another study also made use of these data, one on T cells in Graves' hyperthyroidism and ophthalmopathy.

Sequencing used peripheral blood mononuclear cells (PBMCs), obtained at new diagnosis, from a patient treated with antithyroid drugs. The receptors come from a man aged 25-45 years with Graves disease.

There are a few counts of this clonotype. This chain links TRBV5-1 with TRBJ2-1; maybe TRBD2 (7 bases). Germline CDR1 SGHRS, CDR2 YFSETQ. Trimming left V 6 bases short and J 9 bases short, with 19 bases between. The CDR3 is made up of 14 amino acids. CDR3 DNA sequence: TGCGCCAGCACGGGGGGCAGGGAAGGGGTTGAGCAGTTCTTC. Protein: CASTGGREGVEQFF.

This clonotype was picked up many times. The chain carries TRBV20-1 and TRBJ2-7; a weak D match, TRBD2 (7 bases). The CDR3 contains 16 residues. The ends were cut back, 6 bases at V and 3 bases at J, with 24 bases in the middle. Germline lookup yields CDR1 DFQATT and CDR2 SNEGSKA (reference sequence). The CDR3 here is CSARRSGGGRRYEQYF. CDR3 in DNA: TGCAGTGCCCGCCGGTCTGGGGGGGGGCGCCGCTACGAGCAGTACTTC.

This sequence joins TRBV5-1 and TRBJ2-7; TRBD1 agrees at 10 bases. This CDR3 comprises 16 residues. Germline V gene lookup returns CDR1 SGHRS and CDR2 YFSETQ. The junction had 10 bases not matched to a gene; V was cut back by 4 bases and J by 3 bases. CDR3 protein: CASSLAPRDRGYEQYF. The DNA of the CDR3 is TGCGCCAGCAGCCTAGCGCCTAGGGACAGGGGCTACGAGCAGTACTTC.

This clonotype came up a few times. CDR3 coding DNA: TGTGCCATCAGTGAGACGGGGATGGGGACCCAGTACTTC. Protein: CAISETGMGTQYF. The chain employs TRBV10-3 and TRBJ2-5; possible D gene TRBD2, 5 bases. The CDR3 has 13 residues. V lost 2 bases to trimming and J lost 7 bases, with 11 bases between them. Germline lookup yields CDR1 ENHRY and CDR2 SYGVKD.

The table lists this clonotype with a few counts. A much bigger clone sits one base away, suggesting this may be a read error. V gene TRBV6-1 combines with J gene TRBJ2-1; D is undetermined. The CDR3 totals 13 residues. Per germline, CDR1 MNHNS and CDR2 SASEGT. Trimming took 10 bases from V and 5 from J, leaving 15 bases between them. CDR3 nucleotide sequence: TGTGCCACTGACCCACTCCCCAACAATGAGCAGTTCTTC. Its translation is CATDPLPNNEQFF.

This clonotype was observed a handful of times. V gene TRBV20-1 combines with J gene TRBJ2-5; 11 nucleotides agree with TRBD2. Trimming took 4 bases from V and 4 from J; bases not matched to a gene: 5. Germline CDR1 DFQATT, CDR2 SNEGSKA (reference sequence). The CDR3 sequence is 14 residues long. DNA of the CDR3: TGCAGTGCTACTGGCCTAGCGGGAGGAGAGACCCAGTACTTC. Amino acid sequence: CSATGLAGGETQYF.

A few counts support this clonotype. The CDR3 sequence: CATTGVVPNQPQHF. The CDR3 DNA sequence: TGTGCCACGACCGGAGTAGTTCCTAATCAGCCCCAGCATTTT. V usage is TRBV19 and J usage is TRBJ1-5; D remains unclear. The CDR3 is made up of 14 amino acids. Germline CDR1 LNHDA, CDR2 SQIVND (reference sequence). The V gene lost 10 bases and the J gene lost 4 bases, with 17 bases spanning the gap.

At least ten counts were recorded for this clonotype. V gene TRBV12-3 or TRBV12-4 combines with J gene TRBJ2-1; TRBD1 aligns across 9 bases. The CDR3 is 15 residues long. V gave up 6 bases and J gave up 6 bases; unmatched junction bases: 9. The CDR3 DNA is TGTGCCAGCAGCCCCGGGACAGGGCCACTCAATGAGCAGTTCTTC. Its protein product is CASSPGTGPLNEQFF.

At least ten counts were recorded for this clonotype. Written as DNA, the CDR3 is TGTGCCAGCAGCGGACTAGCGGGAGGTGCTGAGCAGTTCTTC. Translating gives CASSGLAGGAEQFF. The chain couples TRBV27 to TRBJ2-1; 14 nucleotides match TRBD2. CDR1 is MNHEY and CDR2 is SMNVEV in the germline V gene (reference sequence). V dropped 6 bases and J dropped 9; count of bases not matched to a gene: 4. CDR3 size: 14 residues.

This clonotype was detected many times. V usage is TRBV7-2 and J usage is TRBJ2-1, with 9 bases fitting TRBD2. V lost 8 bases, J lost 4 bases, and 9 bases stayed unmatched. The CDR3 contains 15 residues. From germline, CDR1 is SGHTA and CDR2 FQGNSA. For the CDR3, the DNA is TGTGCCAGCCGGGGGGCGGGAGGGCCATACAATGAGCAGTTCTTC. Its translation is CASRGAGGPYNEQFF.

The gene calls are TRBV28 and TRBJ2-7, with D perhaps TRBD1 or TRBD2 (6 bases each). Trimming stripped 6 bases from V and 3 bases from J, with 15 bases between. Germline V lookup: CDR1 MDHEN, CDR2 SYDVKM. This CDR3 contains 14 residues. Written as DNA, the CDR3 is TGTGCCAGCAGCCAAAGGGGGACTTACTACGAGCAGTACTTC. Protein sequence: CASSQRGTYYEQYF.

This clonotype appeared many times. The V call is TRBV19, the J call TRBJ2-1; 7 bases are a match to TRBD2. The germline V gene has CDR1 LNHDA and CDR2 SQIVND (reference sequence). V lost 5 bases and J lost 0; bases outside the gene matches: 10. The CDR3 length is 17 residues. The CDR3 here is CASSPEGLPSSYNEQFF. CDR3 nucleotide sequence: TGTGCCAGTAGTCCTGAGGGACTACCGAGCTCCTACAATGAGCAGTTCTTC. The variable domain in full, completed from reference TRBV19 and TRBJ2-1, reads DGGITQSPKYLFRKEGQNVTLSCEQNLNHDAMYWYRQDPGQGLRLIYYSQIVNDFQKGDIAEGYSVSREKKESFPLTVTSAQKNPTAFYLCASSPEGLPSSYNEQFFGPGTRLTVL.

This clonotype was counted ten times or more. This sequence joins TRBV24-1 and TRBJ2-1; TRBD1 might be the D (5 bases). This CDR3 comprises 13 residues. The V and J ends lost 7 bases and 9 bases respectively, with 15 bases between them. Germline CDR1 KGHDR, CDR2 SFDVKD. The CDR3 nucleotides are TGTGCCACCAGAGCCTCAGGGAAAGCTGAGCAGTTCTTC. Amino acids: CATRASGKAEQFF.

In its sample, this clonotype was seen once. A read error is possible here, since a much larger clone lies one base away. V usage is TRBV20-1 and J usage is TRBJ1-1, with D tentatively TRBD1 (5 bases). The length of the CDR3 is 14 residues. Between the trimmed V and J ends, which lost 3 bases and 3 bases, there was a span of 14 bases. The germline gives CDR1 DFQATT, CDR2 SNEGSKA (reference sequence). CDR3 bases: TGCAGTGCTAGTGATAGGGGAATGTACACTGAAGCTTTCTTT. Translating gives CSASDRGMYTEAFF.

This clonotype showed up many times. The rearrangement joins TRBV10-3 to TRBJ2-3; D gene unclear. Per germline, CDR1 ENHRY and CDR2 SYGVKD. V was clipped by 7 bases and J by 4 bases, with 9 bases between them. The CDR3 length is 12 residues. DNA of the CDR3: TGTGCCATCAATGGTATCTCAGATACGCAGTATTTT. It codes for CAINGISDTQYF.

Worth noting for this clonotype: A single base separates this from a much larger clone, so it may be a read error. The chain links TRBV15 to TRBJ1-2; unclear D gene. V lost 1 base and J lost 9, with 12 bases in between. The CDR3 consists of 13 residues. Germline V gene data show CDR1 as LNHNV and CDR2 as YYDKDF (reference sequence). CDR3 in DNA: TGTGCCACCAGCAGAGGTTCGATGTGGAGCTACACCTTC. Translating it yields CATSRGSMWSYTF.

This clonotype was counted ten times or more. The chain uses TRBV12-3 or TRBV12-4 and TRBJ2-7; D not resolved. The CDR3 loop spans 14 amino acids. The V end lost 3 bases, the J end lost 3 bases, and 12 bases lay between the germline ends. CDR3 amino acids: CASSFVGPHYEQYF. In nucleotides, the CDR3 is TGTGCCAGCAGTTTTGTAGGGCCGCACTACGAGCAGTACTTC.

At least ten counts were recorded for this clonotype. The chain recombines TRBV6-1 with TRBJ1-1, with 10 positions matching TRBD1. J was trimmed by 4 bases and V by 6 bases; bases with no gene match: 17. The CDR3 runs 18 residues. Germline values: CDR1 MNHNS, CDR2 SASEGT. In DNA form, the CDR3 reads TGTGCCAGCAGAGCCCCCCGGACAGGGGGAGGCTCTGGCACTGAAGCTTTCTTT. This codes for CASRAPRTGGGSGTEAFF.

This clonotype was recorded many times. The chain has TRBV7-8 and TRBJ1-4, with 8 bases that match TRBD1. V shed 3 bases and J 7 bases; nucleotides not matched to a gene: 4. There are 14 residues in the CDR3. Germline V gene lookup returns CDR1 SGHVS and CDR2 FQNEAQ. CDR3 coding DNA: TGTGCCAGCAGCTTGGACAGGGCCAGTGAAAAACTGTTTTTT. This gives the protein CASSLDRASEKLFF.